Below are 18 T cell receptor beta chains sequenced from a single sample in a study of T cell repertoires in cytomegalovirus infection. These TCRs are of unknown antigen specificity. TCRdb called the reads again in MiXCR, with one record for every CDR3 protein. The data contain under 350,000 distinct CDR3 sequences, approximately 22% of them seen just once; the ten biggest clones take up roughly 20%. This specimen was cultured PBMCs, taken from culture after CMV antigen stimulation. Receptors originate from a human donor in good health (CMV status not recorded). Some clones in this sample may be carry-over from other donors' samples.

The chain uses TRBV27 and TRBJ2-3; 8 bases map to TRBD2. The CDR3 is 14 amino acids. V dropped 2 bases and J dropped 9; count of bases not matched to a gene: 7. Germline V gives CDR1 MNHEY, CDR2 SMNVEV (reference sequence). The CDR3 loop is CASSLPGGGATQYF. The CDR3 DNA reads as TGTGCCAGCAGTTTACCCGGGGGGGGGGCAACGCAGTATTTT.

In its sample, this clonotype was seen many times. This chain connects TRBV7-8 to TRBJ2-1; 7 bases agree with TRBD2. V trimming: 6 bases; J trimming: 3 bases; junction bases outside the gene matches: 8. This CDR3 region has 15 residues. Germline CDR1 is SGHVS and CDR2 is FQNEAQ. The CDR3 DNA follows: TGTGCCAGCAGGGGCGGGAGTAGTTTCTACAATGAGCAGTTCTTC. It translates to CASRGGSSFYNEQFF.

This chain links TRBV4-1 with TRBJ2-7; no firm D call. CDR3 length: 13 residues. Per germline, CDR1 MGHRA and CDR2 YSYEKL. Trimming pared 1 base from V and 3 bases from J, leaving 7 bases between. CDR3 protein: CASSQASGYEQYF. Here the CDR3 DNA reads TGCGCCAGCAGCCAAGCTTCAGGCTACGAGCAGTACTTC.

The CDR3 sequence is CASSLGTGADEQYV. The CDR3 DNA reads TGTGCCAGCAGCCTTGGGACAGGGGCCGACGAGCAGTACGTC. The chain combines TRBV7-9 with TRBJ2-7; 10 positions agree with TRBD1. V lost 5 bases and J lost 5; bases outside the gene matches: 6. This CDR3 is 14 amino acids long. The germline V gene has CDR1 SEHNR and CDR2 FQNEAQ (reference sequence).

In its sample, this clonotype was seen a few times. CDR3 protein: CASSLPDRDVYNEQFF. CDR3 bases: TGTGCCAGCAGCTTACCTGACAGGGATGTATACAATGAGCAGTTCTTC. V and J are TRBV7-6 and TRBJ2-1; 7 nucleotides match TRBD1. This CDR3 has 16 amino acids. In germline, CDR1 is SGHVS, CDR2 FNYEAQ. V was pared by 2 bases and J by 4 bases, with 8 bases of the junction left unmatched.

This clonotype showed up many times. The rearrangement uses TRBV7-2 and TRBJ2-2; 8 nucleotides line up with TRBD2. V shed 4 bases and J 3 bases; nucleotides not matched to a gene: 7. Germline loops: CDR1 SGHTA, CDR2 FQGNSA. CDR3 length: 16 amino acids. The CDR3 bases are TGTGCCAGCAGCTATTGGGCGGGGGGCGACACCGGGGAGCTGTTTTTT. It codes for CASSYWAGGDTGELFF.

This clonotype was counted many times. The chain uses TRBV7-2 and TRBJ2-7; TRBD2 matches at 7 bases. The CDR3 loop spans 16 amino acids. V shed 5 bases, J shed 1 base, and the junction held 11 bases outside the gene matches. CDR1 is SGHTA and CDR2 is FQGNSA in the germline V gene. The CDR3: CASSLTGGVGSYEQYV. CDR3 in DNA: TGTGCCAGCAGCCTCACGGGGGGAGTGGGTTCCTACGAGCAGTACGTC.

This clonotype was seen many times. The CDR3 DNA reads as TGTGCCAGCAGCTTATGGGGGACAGGAGGAGAGACCCAGTACTTC. Translating it yields CASSLWGTGGETQYF. The chain recombines TRBV7-8 with TRBJ2-5; 8 bases match TRBD1. V was clipped by 2 bases and J by 4 bases; unmatched bases: 6. CDR3 length: 15 amino acids. CDR1 SGHVS and CDR2 FQNEAQ come from the germline V gene.

This clonotype showed up many times. V usage is TRBV7-8 and J usage is TRBJ1-1, with unresolved D. Trimming removed 4 bases from V and 1 base from J, with 19 bases in between. The germline V gene has CDR1 SGHVS and CDR2 FQNEAQ. This CDR3 has 17 residues. The chain's CDR3 is CASSSRPDYQTNTEAFF. For the CDR3, the DNA is TGTGCCAGCAGCTCCCGTCCTGATTATCAGACGAACACTGAAGCTTTCTTT.

This clonotype was seen a handful of times. The J gene is TRBJ1-2, the V gene TRBV20-1; possible D gene TRBD1, 5 bases. V lost 5 bases and J lost 0, with 13 bases in between. Germline CDR1 reads DFQATT; CDR2 reads SNEGSKA (reference sequence). This CDR3 is built from 14 residues. In DNA form, the CDR3 reads TGCAGTGCTGACAGTTTTAAAGCTAACTATGGCTACACCTTC. Translation gives CSADSFKANYGYTF.

On this clonotype: The conserved phenylalanine or tryptophan is not found at the CDR3 terminus, so this likely reflects a read error. The genes are TRBV7-2 and TRBJ2-3; D ambiguous. This CDR3 is built from 13 residues. Germline V CDR1 and CDR2: SGHTA, FQGNSA. With 6 bases removed from V and 6 bases from J, the gap between germline ends came to 13 bases. The CDR3 is CASRSPLGDTQYS. CDR3 DNA sequence: TGTGCCAGCAGGTCTCCCTTGGGGGATACGCAGTATTCT.

This clonotype was detected ten times or more. V is TRBV7-2 and J is TRBJ1-2; 10 positions agree with TRBD1. The germline gives CDR1 SGHTA, CDR2 FQGNSA. V shed 0 bases and J 4 bases; nucleotides not matched to a gene: 5. The CDR3 extends over 16 amino acids. CDR3 protein: CASSLAPGQGSYGYTF. DNA of the CDR3: TGTGCCAGCAGCTTAGCTCCGGGACAGGGGAGCTATGGCTACACCTTC.

The chain has TRBV6-5 and TRBJ1-6; 7 bases map to TRBD1. This CDR3 has 16 residues. V lost 7 bases to trimming and J lost 9 bases; unmatched junction nucleotides: 15. The germline gives CDR1 MNHEY, CDR2 SVGAGI. The CDR3 reads CASKRDREFSGSPLHF. CDR3 in DNA: TGTGCCAGCAAACGAGACAGGGAATTTAGTGGTTCACCCCTCCACTTT.

Only one count was recorded for this clonotype. This sequence joins TRBV5-1 and TRBJ1-5, with 9 nucleotides matching TRBD1. Trimming cost V 4 bases and J 6 bases; bases outside gene matches: 17. Germline V gives CDR1 SGHRS, CDR2 YFSETQ. The CDR3 has 18 amino acids. The DNA of the CDR3 is TGCGCCAGCAGCCATCCGAAAGACGGGACAGGGAGAAGTCAGCCCCAGCATTTT. It translates to CASSHPKDGTGRSQPQHF. Full variable domain (outside the CDR3, taken from reference TRBV5-1 and TRBJ1-5): KAGVTQTPRYLIKTRGQQVTLSCSPISGHRSVSWYQQTPGQGLQFLFEYFSETQRNKGNFPGRFSGRQFSNSRSEMNVSTLELGDSALYLCASSHPKDGTGRSQPQHFGDGTRLSIL.

The CDR3: CASSLRTGGSYGYTF. CDR3 nucleotide sequence: TGTGCCAGCAGCCTACGGACAGGGGGCAGCTATGGCTACACCTTC. The V gene is TRBV7-9, the J gene TRBJ1-2; 11 positions match TRBD1. The CDR3 runs to 15 residues. Germline V gives CDR1 SEHNR, CDR2 FQNEAQ (reference sequence). V shed 5 bases and J 4 bases; nucleotides not matched to a gene: 6.

This clonotype came up many times. This chain uses TRBV7-9 with TRBJ2-5; 12 bases fit TRBD1. Germline trimming cut 3 bases from V and 5 bases from J; bases unmatched to any gene: 7. Germline CDR1 SEHNR, CDR2 FQNEAQ (reference sequence). There are 16 residues in the CDR3. DNA for the CDR3: TGTGCCAGCAGCTTTGGGGGGACAGGGGGCATGGAGACCCAGTACTTC. Amino acids: CASSFGGTGGMETQYF.

This clonotype was seen repeatedly, ten times or more. The rearrangement links TRBV7-2 to TRBJ1-6, with TRBD1 as a possible D gene (5 bases). Trimming removed 5 bases at V and 8 bases at J, with 13 bases between. Germline V lookup: CDR1 SGHTA, CDR2 FQGNSA. The CDR3 sequence is 14 residues long. CDR3 residues: CASSPDSGYSPLHF. For the CDR3, the DNA is TGTGCCAGCAGCCCCGACAGTGGGTATTCACCCCTCCACTTT.

This clonotype has more than one count but fewer than ten. The chain combines TRBV6-6 with TRBJ1-5; 11 bases map to TRBD1. J gave up 1 base and V 2 bases, and 4 bases lay outside the gene matches. Germline CDR1 MNHNY, CDR2 SVGAGI (reference sequence). The CDR3 extends over 17 amino acids. This CDR3 reads CASSYGQGARSNQPQHF. The DNA of the CDR3 is TGTGCCAGCAGTTACGGACAGGGGGCGCGAAGCAATCAGCCCCAGCATTTT.